This T cell receptor (beta chain) was captured in a study of human T cells and chemical hapten exposure. Across the study: 2% DPC applied to an approximately 2 cm by approximately 2 cm arm area sensitized donors.

This clonotype was found a few times. As to time point: patch test 2, 6 weeks after DPC sensitization. Indicated treatment: therapeutic diphenylcyclopropenone sensitization with weekly scalp DPC. TCRdb independently ran MiXCR on the RACE reads; one entry per CDR3 protein. The sample lists around 360,000 distinct CDR3 sequences; about 6% were seen once. Germline CDR1 MNHNY, CDR2 SVGAGI (reference sequence). This CDR3 has 16 residues. V lost 0 bases to trimming and J lost 2 bases; unmatched junction nucleotides: 2. This sample comprised whole blood, obtained in connection with sensitization to the hapten diphenylcyclopropenone (DPC). The source of this sequence is a woman aged 18-29 years with alopecia areata. Some clones in this sample may be carry-over from other donors' samples. The chain uses TRBV6-6 and TRBJ2-3; 10 bases map to TRBD2. This CDR3 reads CASSYSGTSVTDTQYF. The CDR3 nucleotides read TGTGCCAGCAGTTACTCCGGGACTAGCGTCACAGATACGCAGTATTTT.